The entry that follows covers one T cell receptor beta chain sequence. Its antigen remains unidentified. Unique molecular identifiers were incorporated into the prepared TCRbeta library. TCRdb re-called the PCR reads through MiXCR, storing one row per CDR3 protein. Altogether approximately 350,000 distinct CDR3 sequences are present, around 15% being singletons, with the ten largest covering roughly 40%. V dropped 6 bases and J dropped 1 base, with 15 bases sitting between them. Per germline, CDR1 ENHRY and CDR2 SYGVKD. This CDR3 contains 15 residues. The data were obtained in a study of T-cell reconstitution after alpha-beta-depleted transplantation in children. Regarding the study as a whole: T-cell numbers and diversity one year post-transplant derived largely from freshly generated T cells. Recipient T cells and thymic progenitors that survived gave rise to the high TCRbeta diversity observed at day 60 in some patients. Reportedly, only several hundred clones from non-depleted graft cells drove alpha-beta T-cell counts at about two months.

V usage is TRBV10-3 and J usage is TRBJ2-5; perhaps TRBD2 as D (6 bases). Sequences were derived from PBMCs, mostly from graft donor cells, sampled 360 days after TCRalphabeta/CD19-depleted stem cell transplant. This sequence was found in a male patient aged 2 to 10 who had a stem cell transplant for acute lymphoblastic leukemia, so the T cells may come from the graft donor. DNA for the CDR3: TGTGCCATCAGGGGCGGGATCCCACCCCAAGAGACCCAGTACTTC. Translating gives CAIRGGIPPQETQYF.